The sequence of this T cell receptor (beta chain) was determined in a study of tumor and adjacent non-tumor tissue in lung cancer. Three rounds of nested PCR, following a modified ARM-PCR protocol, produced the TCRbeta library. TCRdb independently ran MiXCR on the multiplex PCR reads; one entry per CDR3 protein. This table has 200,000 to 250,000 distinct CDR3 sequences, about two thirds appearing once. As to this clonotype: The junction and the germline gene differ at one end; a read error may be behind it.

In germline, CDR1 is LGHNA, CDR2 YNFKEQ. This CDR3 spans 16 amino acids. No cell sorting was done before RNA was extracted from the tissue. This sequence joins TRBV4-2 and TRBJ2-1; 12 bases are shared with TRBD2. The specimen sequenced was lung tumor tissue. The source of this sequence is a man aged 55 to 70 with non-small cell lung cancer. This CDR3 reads CSSSKVLAGGYNEQFF. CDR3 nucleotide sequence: TGTTCCAGCAGCAAAGTACTAGCGGGGGGTTACAATGAGCAGTTCTTC.